The clone carrying this TCR beta chain was seen many times. What it binds is not known. Sample time point: sample taken at primary tumor resection. The germline V gene has CDR1 LNHNV and CDR2 YYDKDF (reference sequence). The CDR3 is made up of 15 amino acids. The V end lost 1 base, the J end lost 7 bases, and 14 bases lay between the germline ends. The sample originates from a study of spatial heterogeneity in lung cancer. Findings and caveats of the study: Counts of expanded alpha and beta TCRs within tumors tracked the tumor nonsynonymous mutation count.

TCRdb re-called the 5' RACE reads with MiXCR, one entry per CDR3 protein. The table includes 10,000 or so distinct CDR3 sequences, approximately 12% detected once. J is TRBJ2-1 and V is TRBV15; D gene ambiguous. Sequencing was performed on lung tumor tissue, taken at surgery. This receptor was taken from a male donor with early-stage non-small cell lung cancer. The CDR3 sequence is CATSRGALALNEQFF. CDR3 in DNA: TGTGCCACCAGCAGAGGGGCTCTTGCGTTAAATGAGCAGTTCTTC.